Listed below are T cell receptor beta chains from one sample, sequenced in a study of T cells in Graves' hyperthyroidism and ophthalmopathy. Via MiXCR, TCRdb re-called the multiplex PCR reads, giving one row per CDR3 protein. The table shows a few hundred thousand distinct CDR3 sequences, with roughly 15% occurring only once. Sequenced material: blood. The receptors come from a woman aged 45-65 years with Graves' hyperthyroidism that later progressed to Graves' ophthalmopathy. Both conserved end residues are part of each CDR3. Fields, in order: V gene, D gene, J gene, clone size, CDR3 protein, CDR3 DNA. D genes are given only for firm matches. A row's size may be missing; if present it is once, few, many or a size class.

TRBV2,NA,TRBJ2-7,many,CARGGAGGLYEQYF,TGTGCCAGGGGTGGGGCCGGCGGGTTATACGAGCAGTACTTC
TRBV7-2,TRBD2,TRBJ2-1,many,CASSVIPGLAGGSYNEQFF,TGTGCCAGCAGCGTCATCCCGGGACTAGCGGGAGGCTCCTACAATGAGCAGTTCTTC
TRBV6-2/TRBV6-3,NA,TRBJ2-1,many,CASIATLARPYNEQFF,TGTGCCAGCATTGCAACTCTAGCGCGCCCCTACAATGAGCAGTTCTTC
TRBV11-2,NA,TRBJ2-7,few,CASSLIKLKNTYEQYF,TGTGCCAGCAGCTTAATTAAGCTGAAAAACACCTACGAGCAGTACTTC
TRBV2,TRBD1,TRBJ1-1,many,CASLNTGGNTEAFF,TGTGCCAGTTTAAATACAGGGGGGAACACTGAAGCTTTCTTT
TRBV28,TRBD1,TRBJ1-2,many,CASSLYRTGGYTF,TGTGCCAGCAGTTTATACAGGACAGGGGGCTACACCTTC
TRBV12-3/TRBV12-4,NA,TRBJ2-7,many,CASSLGRKHYEQYF,TGTGCCAGCAGTTTAGGTCGGAAGCACTACGAGCAGTACTTC
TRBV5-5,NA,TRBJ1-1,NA,CASSLPRAGFGYTEAFF,TGTGCCAGCAGCTTGCCCCGAGCAGGATTTGGCTACACTGAAGCTTTCTTT
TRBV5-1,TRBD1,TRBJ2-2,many,CASRQGVTGELFF,TGCGCCAGTCGACAGGGTGTCACCGGGGAGCTGTTTTTT
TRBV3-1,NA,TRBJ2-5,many,CASSQENLYQETQYF,TGTGCCAGCAGCCAAGAGAACCTCTACCAAGAGACCCAGTACTTC
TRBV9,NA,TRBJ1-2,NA,CASSRDVDGYTF,TGTGCCAGCTCCCGGGACGTGGACGGCTACACCTTC
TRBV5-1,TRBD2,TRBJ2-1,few,CASRPMGGDNEQFF,TGCGCCAGCAGACCAATGGGAGGGGACAATGAGCAGTTCTTC
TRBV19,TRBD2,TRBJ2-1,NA,CAGSPIRDYSYNEQFF,TGTGCCGGTAGTCCCATTCGGGACTACTCCTACAATGAGCAGTTCTTC
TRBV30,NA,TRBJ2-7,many,CAWSPKGHRQPYEQYF,TGTGCCTGGAGCCCTAAGGGACATCGCCAACCCTACGAGCAGTACTTC
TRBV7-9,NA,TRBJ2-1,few,CASSLSRGDEQFF,TGTGCCAGCAGCTTGTCCAGGGGCGATGAGCAGTTCTTC
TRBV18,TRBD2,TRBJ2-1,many,CASSPPGSGVYNEQFF,TGTGCCAGCTCACCACCCGGCAGCGGGGTCTACAATGAGCAGTTCTTC
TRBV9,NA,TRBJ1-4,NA,CASSVRGSGEKLFF,TGTGCCAGCAGCGTCCGGGGGAGTGGCGAAAAACTGTTTTTT
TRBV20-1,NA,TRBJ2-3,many,CSARDWGGLTDTQYF,TGCAGTGCTAGGGATTGGGGGGGGCTGACAGATACGCAGTATTTT
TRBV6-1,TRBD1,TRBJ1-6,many,CASTPGQGATPLHF,TGTGCCAGCACCCCGGGACAGGGAGCGACACCCCTCCACTTT
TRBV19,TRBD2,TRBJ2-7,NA,CASSIGREGHEQYF,TGTGCCAGTAGTATTGGGAGGGAAGGCCACGAGCAGTACTTC
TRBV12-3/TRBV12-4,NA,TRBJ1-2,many,CASSSTLDSGGIFNYGYTF,TGTGCCAGCAGTTCAACTCTAGACAGTGGGGGAATTTTTAACTATGGCTACACCTTC
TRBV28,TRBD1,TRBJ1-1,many,CASSPPQGAAEAFF,TGTGCCAGCAGTCCCCCTCAGGGGGCGGCTGAAGCTTTCTTT
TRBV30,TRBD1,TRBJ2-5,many,CAADRDQETQYF,TGTGCCGCTGACAGGGATCAAGAGACCCAGTACTTC
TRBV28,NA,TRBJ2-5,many,CASSRPLGVETQYF,TGTGCCAGCAGTAGACCCCTCGGGGTTGAGACCCAGTACTTC
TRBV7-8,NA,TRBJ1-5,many,CASSLASTVRNQPQHF,TGTGCCAGCAGCTTAGCGTCCACAGTACGCAATCAGCCCCAGCATTTT
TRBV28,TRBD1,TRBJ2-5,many,CASTIRGGPLLSETQYF,TGTGCCAGCACCATTCGAGGGGGCCCTCTACTATCAGAAACCCAGTACTTC
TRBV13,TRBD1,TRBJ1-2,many,CASSMGWGQGPKRGYTF,TGTGCCAGCAGCATGGGATGGGGACAGGGGCCAAAACGGGGCTACACCTTC
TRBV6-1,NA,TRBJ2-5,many,CASQRNQETQYF,TGTGCCAGTCAGCGGAACCAAGAGACCCAGTACTTC
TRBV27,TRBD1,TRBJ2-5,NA,CASTTGAGETQYF,TGTGCCAGCACGACAGGGGCAGGGGAGACCCAGTACTTC
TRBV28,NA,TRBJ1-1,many,CASTGTANTEAFF,TGTGCCAGTACCGGGACGGCGAACACTGAAGCTTTCTTT
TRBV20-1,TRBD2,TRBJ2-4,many,CSARPTSGSRGKNIQYF,TGCAGTGCTAGGCCGACTAGCGGGAGTCGAGGCAAAAACATTCAGTACTTC
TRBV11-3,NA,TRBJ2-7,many,CASSNTGTPYEQYF,TGTGCCAGCAGCAACACAGGGACCCCGTACGAGCAGTACTTC
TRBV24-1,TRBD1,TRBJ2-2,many,CATSDLSGGNTGELFF,TGTGCCACCAGTGATTTGTCAGGGGGCAACACCGGGGAGCTGTTTTTT
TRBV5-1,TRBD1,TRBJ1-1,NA,CASSWDRDTNTEAFF,TGCGCCAGCAGCTGGGACAGGGACACGAACACTGAAGCTTTCTTT
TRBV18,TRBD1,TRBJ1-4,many,CASSLQGDREKLFF,TGTGCCAGCTCACTACAGGGGGACCGCGAAAAACTGTTTTTT
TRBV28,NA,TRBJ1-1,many,CASSYTQGSTEAFF,TGTGCCAGCAGCTATACACAGGGTTCCACTGAAGCTTTCTTT
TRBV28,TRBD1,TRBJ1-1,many,CASSSRTGGVMNTEAFF,TGTGCCAGCAGTTCACGGACAGGGGGCGTAATGAACACTGAAGCTTTCTTT
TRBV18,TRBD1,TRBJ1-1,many,CASSGGQGTTEAFF,TGTGCCAGCTCAGGGGGACAGGGTACGACTGAAGCTTTCTTT
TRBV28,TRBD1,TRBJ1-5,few,CASQPGQGVLEPQHF,TGTGCCAGCCAACCGGGACAGGGGGTCCTGGAGCCCCAGCATTTT
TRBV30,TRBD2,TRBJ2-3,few,CAWSHRSPSGKSTDTQYF,TGTGCCTGGAGCCACAGATCGCCTAGCGGTAAGAGCACAGATACGCAGTATTTT
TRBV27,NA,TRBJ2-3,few,CASSFRSDTQYF,TGTGCCAGCAGTTTCCGGTCAGATACGCAGTATTTT
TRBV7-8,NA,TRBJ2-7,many,CATGPTHEQYF,TGTGCCACGGGACCAACCCACGAGCAGTACTTC
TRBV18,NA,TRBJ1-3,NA,CVSSPRGFDSGNTIYF,TGTGTCAGCTCCCCCAGGGGCTTCGACTCTGGAAACACCATATATTTT
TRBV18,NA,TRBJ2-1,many,CASSPTAGSYNEQFF,TGTGCCAGCTCACCGACGGCGGGTAGCTACAATGAGCAGTTCTTC